Below are 19 T cell receptor beta chains sequenced from a single sample in a study of blood T cell repertoires in COVID-19. The method was immunoSEQ multiplex PCR; TCRdb's version includes in-frame clones alone and lacks a portion of them. The sample shows roughly 320,000 clones, over 75% of them seen only once. The sequenced sample was PBMCs or T cells enriched from blood (not recorded which). The source is a man in his thirties or forties who had recovered from COVID-19.

As concerns this clone: At the DNA level, this CDR3 is encoded by other sequences in the same sample as well. V gene TRBV15 combines with J gene TRBJ2-7; a weak D match, TRBD1 (6 bases). The V end lost 0 bases, the J end lost 0 bases, and 9 bases lay between the germline ends. Germline CDR1 reads LNHNV; CDR2 reads YYDKDF (reference sequence). This CDR3 spans 15 amino acids. The CDR3 nucleotides are TGTGCCACCAGCAGAGAGCAAGGGGGCTCCTACGAGCAGTACTTC. Its translation is CATSREQGGSYEQYF.

This sequence joins TRBV5-4 and TRBJ1-4; possibly TRBD1 for D (5 bases). The germline CDR1 and CDR2 sequences are SGHNT and YYREEE (reference sequence). The CDR3 sequence is 13 residues long. V dropped 7 bases and J dropped 5 bases, with 12 bases sitting between them. The CDR3 protein is CASRDYENEKLFF. The DNA for the CDR3 is TGTGCCAGCCGGGACTATGAGAATGAAAAACTGTTTTTT.

There are a few counts of this clone. This chain uses TRBV11-2 with TRBJ1-1, with 8 bases that match TRBD1. The J segment lost 4 bases and the V segment lost 5 bases, leaving 6 bases of the junction unmatched. This CDR3 comprises 14 residues. Per the germline V gene, CDR1 is SGHAT and CDR2 is FQNNGV. CDR3 sequence: CASSQFTGGTEAFF. DNA for the CDR3: TGTGCCAGCAGCCAATTCACAGGGGGCACTGAAGCTTTCTTT.

This clone was observed a single time. This chain uses TRBV6-4 with TRBJ2-7; D might be TRBD2 (5 bases). Between the trimmed V and J ends, which lost 0 bases and 2 bases, there was a span of 14 bases. There are 16 residues in the CDR3. From germline, CDR1 is MRHNA and CDR2 SNTAGT. The DNA for the CDR3 is TGTGCCAGCAGTGACTCGACGGGATTACTCACCTACGAGCAGTACTTC. This codes for CASSDSTGLLTYEQYF.

V usage is TRBV27 and J usage is TRBJ2-7; TRBD1 is a possible D gene (5 bases). From germline, CDR1 is MNHEY and CDR2 SMNVEV (reference sequence). CDR3 length equals 14 residues. V lost 3 bases to trimming and J lost 4 bases, with 13 bases between them. The CDR3 spells CASSFGAPPYEQYF. Here the CDR3 DNA reads TGTGCCAGCAGTTTTGGGGCCCCCCCGTACGAGCAGTACTTC.

The chain has TRBV5-6 and TRBJ1-1, with a tentative D call TRBD1 (5 bases). The CDR3 loop spans 11 amino acids. CDR1 and CDR2 from the germline V gene are SGHDT and YYEEEE. Trimming pared 5 bases from V and 3 bases from J, leaving 5 bases between. The CDR3 bases are TGTGCCAGCAGAGGGGACACTGAAGCTTTCTTT. It is translated as CASRGDTEAFF.

This chain links TRBV27 with TRBJ1-3; the D is unclear. Germline V gives CDR1 MNHEY, CDR2 SMNVEV (reference sequence). CDR3 length: 15 amino acids. V lost 4 bases to trimming and J lost 4 bases, with 14 bases between them. This CDR3 is CASSSSMTSGNTIYF. The CDR3 DNA reads TGTGCCAGCAGTTCATCAATGACATCCGGAAACACCATATATTTT.

The V and J genes are TRBV30 and TRBJ1-6; 10 bases agree with TRBD1. The germline gives CDR1 GTSNPN, CDR2 SVGIG (reference sequence). This CDR3 comprises 14 residues. The J segment lost 9 bases and the V segment lost 5 bases, leaving 7 bases of the junction unmatched. CDR3 residues: CAWLRTGGGSPLHF. The CDR3 bases are TGTGCCTGGCTCCGGACAGGGGGTGGTTCACCCCTCCACTTT.

V gene TRBV29-1 combines with J gene TRBJ1-3; no clear D gene. Trimming cost V 3 bases and J 1 base, with 22 bases left between them. Looked up from germline, CDR1 is SQVTM and CDR2 is ANQGSEA. CDR3 size: 18 residues. This CDR3 reads CSVDGFWIRGKSGNTIYF. CDR3 nucleotide sequence: TGCAGCGTTGACGGGTTTTGGATCCGAGGGAAGTCTGGAAACACCATATATTTT.

The rearrangement links TRBV7-2 to TRBJ1-4; weak D call: TRBD1 (6 bases). This CDR3 is 17 amino acids long. Germline V gene data show CDR1 as SGHTA and CDR2 as FQGNSA. V was trimmed by 5 bases and J by 2 bases, leaving 18 bases between them. The CDR3 reads CASSLRGVQSTNEKLFF. Written as DNA, the CDR3 is TGTGCCAGCAGCCTCAGGGGAGTACAGAGTACTAATGAAAAACTGTTTTTT.

This rearrangement joins TRBV5-1 to TRBJ1-1; weak D call: TRBD1 (5 bases). The CDR3 has 14 residues. The germline CDR1 and CDR2 sequences are SGHRS and YFSETQ. Deletions cut 0 bases from V and 7 bases from J, with 13 bases between. The CDR3 region has the DNA TGCGCCAGCAGCTTGGTGTCAGGGAGGGTTGAAGCTTTCTTT. Amino acids: CASSLVSGRVEAFF.

V gene TRBV4-1 combines with J gene TRBJ2-3; TRBD2 agrees at 14 bases. Per the germline V gene, CDR1 is MGHRA and CDR2 is YSYEKL. With V trimmed by 3 bases and J by 2 bases, 4 bases remained unmatched. This CDR3 spans 17 amino acids. The CDR3 region has the DNA TGCGCCAGCAGCCATCCGGGACTAGCGGGGGACACAGATACGCAGTATTTT. This codes for CASSHPGLAGDTDTQYF.

The rearrangement joins TRBV9 to TRBJ1-2; 9 nucleotides match TRBD1. V gave up 3 bases and J gave up 7 bases; unmatched junction bases: 7. Germline V CDR1 and CDR2: SGDLS, YYNGEE. This CDR3 is 14 amino acids long. This chain's CDR3 is CASSAGTGNLGYTF. The CDR3 nucleotides read TGTGCCAGCAGCGCCGGGACAGGGAACCTTGGCTACACCTTC.

This chain joins TRBV27 and TRBJ2-7, with 7 bases matching TRBD2. The CDR3 is 12 amino acids. V lost 8 bases to trimming and J lost 6 bases; unmatched junction nucleotides: 7. Germline V gene lookup returns CDR1 MNHEY and CDR2 SMNVEV (reference sequence). The CDR3 loop is CASFGRDGEQYF. The CDR3 DNA is TGTGCCAGCTTTGGGAGGGATGGCGAGCAGTACTTC.

This clone was observed once. V and J are TRBV11-3 and TRBJ1-1; no clear D gene. The CDR3 runs to 17 residues. The V end was cut by 2 bases, the J end by 0 bases, with 16 bases between. Germline V gene sequence: CDR1 SGHNT, CDR2 YENEEA. Here the CDR3 reads CASSLIPGGGLNTEAFF. The CDR3, as DNA: TGTGCCAGCAGCTTAATCCCCGGAGGTGGGCTGAACACTGAAGCTTTCTTT.

The table lists this clone with a few counts. The rearrangement links TRBV20-1 to TRBJ2-7; D gene ambiguous. This CDR3 region has 11 residues. The ends were cut back, 5 bases at V and 7 bases at J, with 12 bases in the middle. Germline V lookup: CDR1 DFQATT, CDR2 SNEGSKA (reference sequence). The CDR3 coding sequence is TGCAGTGCTCGTGGGTCGGGTGAGCAGTACTTC. As protein: CSARGSGEQYF.

This clone was counted ten times or more. V usage is TRBV20-1 and J usage is TRBJ2-5; D remains ambiguous. The CDR3 totals 11 residues. Trimming left V 6 bases short and J 0 bases short, with 5 bases between. Germline values: CDR1 DFQATT, CDR2 SNEGSKA (reference sequence). The CDR3 spells CSANYQETQYF. Here the CDR3 DNA reads TGCAGTGCGAACTACCAAGAGACCCAGTACTTC.

The V call is TRBV3-1 (or the pseudogene TRBV3-2), the J call TRBJ2-7; 8 nucleotides line up with TRBD2. V gave up 0 bases and J gave up 2 bases; unmatched junction bases: 9. CDR1 is LGHDT, CDR2 YNNKEL, per germline (reference sequence). CDR3 length equals 17 residues. The CDR3 here is CASSQETGAGVTYEQYF. CDR3 in DNA: TGTGCCAGCAGCCAAGAGACTGGAGCGGGAGTTACCTACGAGCAGTACTTC.

The J gene is TRBJ2-7, the V gene TRBV5-1; D is unresolved. Germline V lookup: CDR1 SGHRS, CDR2 YFSETQ. The CDR3 has 13 amino acids. V was pared by 1 base and J by 6 bases, with 11 bases between. The CDR3 nucleotides are TGCGCCAGCAGCTTGTGGGCGAGCACCGAGCAGTACTTC. It yields the protein CASSLWASTEQYF. Variable domain in full (rest from reference TRBV5-1 and TRBJ2-7): KAGVTQTPRYLIKTRGQQVTLSCSPISGHRSVSWYQQTPGQGLQFLFEYFSETQRNKGNFPGRFSGRQFSNSRSEMNVSTLELGDSALYLCASSLWASTEQYFGPGTRLTVT.